Given below is one T cell receptor beta chain in context. The sample is drawn from a study of blood T cell repertoires in COVID-19. As for the study in general: PBMCs, B-cell-depleted T cells, or T cells were the source of the cDNA or gDNA that made up the material.

Germline assignment: CDR1 SGHKS and CDR2 YYEKEE (reference sequence). This CDR3 is 17 amino acids long. J lost 4 bases, V lost 2 bases, and 9 bases had no gene match. Sequencing used immunoSEQ multiplex PCR; TCRdb keeps in-frame clones, though not all of them. The sample records approximately 220,000 clones, roughly nine tenths being singletons. Sequences were obtained from peripheral blood. This chain links TRBV5-5 with TRBJ2-3; 11 bases are shared with TRBD2. This receptor was taken from a man in his forties with acute or convalescent COVID-19. In DNA form, the CDR3 reads TGTGCCAGCAGCTTTCTATTTAGCGGGAGGGCCCCAGATACGCAGTATTTT. Encoded protein: CASSFLFSGRAPDTQYF.